This T cell receptor beta chain was captured in a study of shared clonotypes between healthy human individuals (TCRdb year 2020). Turning to the overall study: A couple of women and three men aged 18 to 49 years were included in the cohort. To estimate repertoire size and how much clonotypes are shared between individuals, the study performed deep sequencing of blood TCR repertoires from about 5 healthy adults. Between about 0.85 and 10 billion PBMCs per donor were obtained by leukapheresis. Different laboratories and diverse techniques were used to prepare libraries and sequence TCR repertoires, to increase sequencing depth and limit assay-specific biases. For each donor, three plates each were used for CD4 naive and CD4 memory, two plates were used for CD8 naive, and one plate was used for CD8 memory.

The donors were healthy, HIV-negative adults with no recently reported acute infections or vaccinations. Every donor was a Caucasian adult living in Nashville, Tennessee, USA. CD4+ T cells were enriched by magnetic negative selection, after which naive cells were positively selected on CD45RA and the negative fraction was taken as the memory subset. Blood was obtained by leukapheresis, after which PBMCs were separated by Ficoll-Histopaque density gradient centrifugation and cryopreserved in liquid nitrogen vapor phase. Analytical flow cytometry was used to check the purity and quantity of every magnetically sorted T cell population. Genomic DNA was isolated from each sorted fraction and quantified by UV absorbance on a Nanodrop 2000c. Using the deep immunoSEQ assay, TCR CDR3 regions were amplified from genomic DNA by multiplex PCR. Extracted genomic DNA from each cell subset was distributed evenly across all wells of several immunoSEQ 96-well plates, and each plate was treated as a replicate. For sorted subsets, each replicate PCR was loaded with approximately 200 ng genomic DNA, equivalent to 30,000 or so T cell genomes. The purified libraries were quantified using a Qubit 3.0 fluorometer, sized with a Bioanalyzer 2100, and then quantified again using the KAPA Library Quantification kit. Every immunoSEQ 96-well plate was sequenced on a dedicated single-read 150-cycle Illumina NextSeq 550 flow cell. The published analysis was carried out like this. Because only junctional sequences without quality scores were contained in the immunoSEQ output, filtering matching that applied to full-length reads could not be performed. Sequences were annotated with PyIR, a Python wrapper for IgBLAST v1.9, and V/J genes and CDR3 were assigned using IMGT germline references. Any read was removed if the V/J assignment was weak (E-value above 1e-6), the CDR3 was missing, or the read contained stop codons, out-of-frame junctions, or ambiguous translated residues. A V3J clonotype was defined by an identical inferred V gene, J gene, and CDR3 amino acid sequence. The percentage overlap between two repertoires was calculated by dividing the number of shared unique clonotypes by the size of the smaller repertoire. Three approaches were used to assess repertoire richness: RTK rarefaction, the Chao1 estimator, and Recon v2.1 estimates of unobserved clonotypes. For all TCRbeta clonotypes obtained by the gDNA method from four donors, generation probabilities were computed with OLGA. TCRdb provides this immuneACCESS table in a form limited to in-frame rearrangements. Some clones are lacking; in checked studies, under half of them reflect an unresolved V gene, and why the rest are absent is not known. Clonal size and the V and J genes are those of that table, whereas D and trimming came from the DNA. The sample profile shows 2 million to 3 million clones; 80% to 95% of them were found once. Of the sample, more than 0.35% falls within the top ten clones.

The CDR3, from cysteine to phenylalanine, totals 13 residues. Left in the record is the CDR3 DNA by itself, 39 bases read in frame from the first base. The CDR1 and CDR2 encoded by the germline V gene are SGHRS and YFSETQ. The V end loses 1 base and the J end loses 5 bases, and a stretch of 9 bases separates them. On this clone: Its target antigen remains unknown. Base qualities are not provided; no much larger clone lies one nucleotide away.

Results the study describes overall, beyond this receptor: Pairwise subsampling indicated that sequencing depth was expected to affect the degree of clonotype sharing among donors. Across a handful of donors, roughly 5.4% of naive CD4, roughly 3.3% of naive CD8, approximately 2.5% of memory CD4, and about 0.44% of memory CD8 clonotypes were shared. Sampling was restricted to blood, and TCR repertoires in tissue are likely to differ from TCR repertoires in blood. Naive subsets generally had larger estimated clonotype richness than memory subsets did. Compared with non-shared clonotypes, clonotypes shared by all four sorted-subset donors had higher generation probabilities. Even with the large sequencing depth, rarefaction of the sorted-subset datasets indicated that sequencing was incomplete. Because the study included a small number of donors, the genetic and exposure-history diversity represented was limited.

The sequence was obtained from a man aged 18 to 29 in good health. Some clones in this sample may be carry-over from other donors' samples. Rearrangement joined TRBV5-1 to TRBJ2-5; the D gene cannot be resolved reliably. The sequenced sample was naive CD4+ T cells from PBMCs. The cell subset or site label, read with the paper, signifies: CD45RA+ positively selected. The DNA sequence is given as TGCGCCAGCAGCTTGCGACTTCGGGAGACCCAGTACTTC. Its coded protein is CASSLRLRETQYF.